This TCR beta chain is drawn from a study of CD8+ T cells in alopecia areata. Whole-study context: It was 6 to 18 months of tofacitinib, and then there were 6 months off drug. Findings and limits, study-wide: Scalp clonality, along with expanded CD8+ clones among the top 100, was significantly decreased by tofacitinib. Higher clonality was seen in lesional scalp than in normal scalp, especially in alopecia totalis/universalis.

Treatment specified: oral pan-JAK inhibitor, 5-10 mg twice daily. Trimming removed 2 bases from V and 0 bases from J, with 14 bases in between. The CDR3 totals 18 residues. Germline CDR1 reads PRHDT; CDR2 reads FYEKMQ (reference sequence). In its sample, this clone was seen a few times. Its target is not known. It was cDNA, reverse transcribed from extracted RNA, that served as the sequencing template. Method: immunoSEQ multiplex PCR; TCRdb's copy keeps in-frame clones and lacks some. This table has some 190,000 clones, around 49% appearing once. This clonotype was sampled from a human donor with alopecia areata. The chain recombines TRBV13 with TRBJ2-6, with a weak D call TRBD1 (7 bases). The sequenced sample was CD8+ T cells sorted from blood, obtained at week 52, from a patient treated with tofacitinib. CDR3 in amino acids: CASSLRGTAYSGANVLTF. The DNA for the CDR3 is TGTGCCAGCAGCTTACGCGGGACAGCCTACTCTGGGGCCAACGTCCTGACTTTC.